This is a list of T cell receptor beta chains from one sample in a study of T-cell memory formation after mild COVID-19. One entry per CDR3 protein results from TCRdb running MiXCR on the 5' RACE reads. The sample lists about 130,000 distinct CDR3 sequences, roughly 6.2% occurring once. The sample was PBMCs or a T cell subset sorted from them (not recorded which). These receptors were obtained from an adult woman who had mild COVID-19 (a few samples of this study predate the infection). Cell type and time point are not known. CDR3s include the opening cysteine and the closing phenylalanine or tryptophan. A D gene is named only where the DNA matches it firmly. Some rows mark clone size as missing; the rest say once, few, many or name a class of expanded clone.

.	TRBV27	TRBJ1-1	few	CASRYWRGEAFF	TGTGCCAGCAGGTATTGGAGGGGTGAAGCTTTCTTT
TRBD2	TRBV2	TRBJ2-3	many	CASSDPSGSRGTQYF	TGTGCCAGCAGTGACCCTAGCGGGAGTCGGGGTACGCAGTATTTT
.	TRBV5-1	TRBJ1-6	few	CASSLAGPVYNSPLHF	TGCGCCAGCAGCCTGGCGGGTCCCGTTTATAATTCACCCCTCCACTTT
.	TRBV5-1	TRBJ1-3	.	CASRDDDSVGNTIYF	TGCGCCAGCAGAGACGACGACAGTGTCGGAAACACCATATATTTT
.	TRBV4-3	TRBJ2-5	few	CASSQGGTVQETQYF	TGCGCCAGCAGCCAAGGGGGGACGGTCCAAGAGACCCAGTACTTC
TRBD1	TRBV5-1	TRBJ1-5	many	CASSRTGDQPQHF	TGCGCCAGCAGCAGGACAGGGGACCAGCCCCAGCATTTT
.	TRBV5-4	TRBJ2-1	.	CASSLVLYNEQFF	TGTGCCAGCAGCTTGGTTCTGTACAATGAGCAGTTCTTC
.	TRBV7-2	TRBJ2-5	few	CASSLAVTTTQGTQYF	TGTGCCAGCAGCTTAGCAGTTACCACGACCCAGGGGACCCAGTACTTC
.	TRBV6-2/TRBV6-3	TRBJ1-1	.	CASSILMNTEAFF	TGTGCCAGCAGTATACTGATGAACACTGAAGCTTTCTTT
.	TRBV2	TRBJ1-5	few	CASRRGGGYQPQHF	TGTGCCAGTCGGAGGGGTGGAGGGTATCAGCCCCAGCATTTT
.	TRBV5-8	TRBJ1-1	many	CASNPVNPMNTEAFF	TGTGCCAGCAACCCGGTTAACCCCATGAACACTGAAGCTTTCTTT
TRBD1	TRBV5-1	TRBJ2-1	.	CASSSRGHNNEQFF	TGCGCCAGCAGCTCCAGGGGGCACAACAATGAGCAGTTCTTC
TRBD1	TRBV29-1	TRBJ1-2	many	CSVGPDRAGGYTF	TGCAGCGTTGGGCCAGACAGGGCAGGAGGCTACACCTTC
.	TRBV20-1	TRBJ1-2	many	CSARPPSAHYGYTF	TGCAGTGCTAGGCCCCCCTCAGCTCACTATGGCTACACCTTC
TRBD1	TRBV4-3	TRBJ1-2	.	CASSQNRGDYGYTF	TGCGCCAGCAGCCAGAACAGGGGGGACTATGGCTACACCTTC
.	TRBV20-1	TRBJ2-5	few	CSARVPKETQYF	TGCAGTGCTAGAGTGCCAAAAGAGACCCAGTACTTC
TRBD1	TRBV12-3/TRBV12-4	TRBJ1-2	many	CASSFQGANYGYTF	TGTGCCAGCAGTTTCCAGGGGGCTAACTATGGCTACACCTTC
TRBD2	TRBV4-2	TRBJ2-1	many	CASSQNLAALSYNEQFF	TGTGCCAGCAGCCAAAATCTAGCGGCCCTCTCCTACAATGAGCAGTTCTTC
.	TRBV9	TRBJ1-2	.	CASSAPGQGFYGYTF	TGTGCCAGCAGCGCCCCGGGGCAGGGGTTCTATGGCTACACCTTC
.	TRBV4-1	TRBJ2-6	few	CASERTSGANVLTF	TGCGCCAGCGAGCGCACCTCTGGGGCCAACGTCCTGACTTTC
.	TRBV30	TRBJ2-1	.	CAWSADAYNEQFF	TGTGCCTGGAGTGCCGATGCCTACAATGAGCAGTTCTTC
TRBD1	TRBV7-9	TRBJ2-6	many	CASSSWDRPTGANVLTF	TGTGCCAGCAGCTCATGGGACAGGCCAACTGGGGCCAACGTCCTGACTTTC
.	TRBV20-1	TRBJ1-1	.	CSARPLTGARNTEAFF	TGCAGTGCTAGACCCCTCACGGGGGCCCGCAACACTGAAGCTTTCTTT
.	TRBV25-1	TRBJ2-6	.	CASSRTSGANVLTF	TGTGCCAGCAGCCGAACCTCTGGGGCCAACGTCCTGACTTTC
TRBD1	TRBV20-1	TRBJ1-2	many	CSATVPDRGHGYTF	TGCAGTGCTACAGTACCGGACAGGGGGCACGGCTACACCTTC